Listed below are T cell receptor beta chains from one sample, sequenced in a study of CD8 T cells in Susac syndrome. MiXCR, run by TCRdb on the immunoSEQ multiplex PCR reads, gives a single entry per CDR3 protein. The sample has roughly 200,000 distinct CDR3 sequences, around 95% seen once; the top ten hold approximately 0.088%. Sequenced sample: CD4+ T cells from PBMCs. The source is a human donor with multiple sclerosis. The CDR3 runs from the conserved cysteine through the conserved F or W. D genes are given only for firm matches. The size of a clone is reported for some rows only, either as once, few or many, or as a class for expanded clones.

d_call | j_call | cdr3_length | v_call | clone_size | cdr3_aa | cdr3_nt
- | TRBJ1-1 | 17 | TRBV5-1 | - | CASSPGPRSGVNTEAFF | TGCGCCAGCAGCCCGGGGCCCAGGAGCGGGGTTAACACTGAAGCTTTCTTT
- | TRBJ1-1 | 15 | TRBV29-1 | - | CSGSAGIRLNTEAFF | TGCAGCGGTTCCGCAGGGATCCGACTGAACACTGAAGCTTTCTTT
- | TRBJ2-3 | 11 | TRBV20-1 | - | CSARPGDTQYF | TGCAGTGCTAGACCGGGGGATACGCAGTATTTT
- | TRBJ2-6 | 12 | TRBV12-3/TRBV12-4 | - | CASSSGANVLTF | TGTGCCAGCAGTTCTGGGGCCAACGTCCTGACTTTC
- | TRBJ2-5 | 12 | TRBV30 | - | CAWSVLSETQYF | TGTGCCTGGAGTGTACTCAGCGAGACCCAGTACTTC
TRBD2 | TRBJ2-1 | 15 | TRBV10-3 | - | CAISRQRGGLNEQFF | TGTGCCATCAGTCGACAGCGGGGGGGCCTTAATGAGCAGTTCTTC
TRBD1 | TRBJ2-3 | 13 | TRBV6-1 | few | CASLDRAGDTQYF | TGTGCCAGCCTGGACAGGGCGGGAGATACGCAGTATTTT
TRBD1 | TRBJ2-5 | 15 | TRBV7-2 | - | CASSFKTGAQETQYF | TGTGCCAGCAGCTTTAAGACAGGGGCCCAAGAGACCCAGTACTTC
TRBD1 | TRBJ2-3 | 15 | TRBV12-3/TRBV12-4 | - | CASSLGTGGTDTQYF | TGTGCCAGCAGTTTAGGGACAGGGGGAACAGATACGCAGTATTTT
TRBD2 | TRBJ2-1 | 17 | TRBV6-1 | - | CASSPYSPSGVRAEQFF | TGTGCCAGCAGTCCATACTCTCCCAGCGGGGTACGCGCTGAGCAGTTCTTC
TRBD1 | TRBJ2-3 | 18 | TRBV27 | - | CASSLFPWDRGPTDTQYF | TGTGCCAGCAGTTTATTTCCTTGGGACAGGGGGCCGACAGATACGCAGTATTTT
TRBD2 | TRBJ2-2 | 16 | TRBV3-1 | - | CASSQYTSGVGGELFF | TGTGCCAGCAGCCAGTACACTAGCGGGGTCGGCGGGGAGCTGTTTTTT
- | TRBJ2-1 | 12 | TRBV6-2/TRBV6-3 | - | CASSYAGAWQFF | TGTGCCAGCAGTTACGCAGGGGCTTGGCAATTCTTC
- | TRBJ2-7 | 13 | TRBV29-1 | - | CSFSGTLTYEQYF | TGCAGCTTCTCCGGGACTCTAACCTACGAGCAGTACTTC
- | TRBJ2-3 | 15 | TRBV5-1 | - | CASREAGLGTDTQYF | TGCGCCAGCAGAGAGGCAGGCCTTGGCACAGATACGCAGTATTTT
- | TRBJ1-5 | 13 | TRBV2 | - | CASSAEGTQPQHF | TGTGCCAGCAGTGCTGAGGGAACCCAGCCCCAGCATTTT
TRBD1 | TRBJ2-5 | 17 | TRBV6-5 | - | CASSYGVPQGVGETQYF | TGTGCCAGCAGTTATGGTGTCCCACAGGGGGTGGGGGAGACCCAGTACTTC
TRBD2 | TRBJ2-1 | 13 | TRBV30 | - | CAWGLAGLGEQFF | TGTGCCTGGGGACTAGCGGGGTTAGGTGAGCAGTTCTTC
TRBD2 | TRBJ2-5 | 12 | TRBV29-1 | - | CSVQAGEETQYF | TGCAGCGTGCAAGCGGGGGAAGAGACCCAGTACTTC
- | TRBJ2-5 | 14 | TRBV6-5 | - | CASRTPDSQETQYF | TGTGCCAGCAGAACTCCAGACAGTCAAGAGACCCAGTACTTC
- | TRBJ2-3 | 12 | TRBV10-2 | - | CASSGRADTQYF | TGCGCCAGCAGTGGGAGGGCAGATACGCAGTATTTT
TRBD1 | TRBJ1-5 | 15 | TRBV2 | - | CASSEGTGGFQPQHF | TGTGCCAGCAGTGAGGGGACAGGGGGCTTTCAGCCCCAGCATTTT
- | TRBJ2-1 | 15 | TRBV12-3/TRBV12-4 | - | CASSDYQGRYNEQFF | TGTGCCAGCAGTGACTATCAGGGGCGGTACAATGAGCAGTTCTTC
TRBD2 | TRBJ2-5 | 15 | TRBV7-9 | - | CASSPNALAGETQYF | TGTGCCAGCAGCCCGAATGCACTAGCGGGGGAGACCCAGTACTTC
TRBD1 | TRBJ2-5 | 14 | TRBV5-1 | - | CASSLLQGDETQYF | TGCGCCAGCAGCTTACTACAGGGGGACGAGACCCAGTACTTC
- | TRBJ1-2 | 17 | TRBV4-2 | - | CASSQTGSGREGSGYTF | TGTGCCAGCAGCCAAACAGGGTCGGGTAGGGAAGGAAGTGGCTACACCTTC
- | TRBJ2-2 | 16 | TRBV19 | - | CASSIAGGANTGELFF | TGTGCCAGTAGTATCGCCGGGGGCGCGAACACCGGGGAGCTGTTTTTT
- | TRBJ1-2 | 13 | TRBV30 | - | CAWSVGQVYGYTF | TGTGCCTGGAGTGTGGGTCAGGTCTATGGCTACACCTTC
TRBD1 | TRBJ2-7 | 15 | TRBV20-1 | - | CSARSGRGNWYEQYF | TGCAGTGCTAGATCCGGCAGGGGGAATTGGTACGAGCAGTACTTC
- | TRBJ1-1 | 13 | TRBV29-1 | - | CSAWTGRNTEAFF | TGCAGCGCCTGGACGGGAAGGAACACTGAAGCTTTCTTT
- | TRBJ2-7 | 14 | TRBV5-1 | - | CASSLATDSYEQYF | TGCGCCAGCAGCTTGGCAACGGATTCCTACGAGCAGTACTTC
- | TRBJ2-7 | 13 | TRBV15 | - | CATSVPGIYEQYF | TGTGCCACCAGCGTACCAGGGATCTACGAGCAGTACTTC
- | TRBJ2-7 | 14 | TRBV4-3 | - | CASSQKQAFYEQYF | TGCGCCAGCAGCCAAAAACAGGCTTTCTACGAGCAGTACTTC
TRBD1 | TRBJ1-1 | 13 | TRBV30 | - | CAWSPDRASRAFF | TGTGCCTGGAGCCCCGACAGGGCTAGTAGAGCTTTCTTT
- | TRBJ2-2 | 13 | TRBV5-1 | - | CASSLPYTGELFF | TGCGCCAGCAGCTTACCCTACACCGGGGAGCTGTTTTTT
- | TRBJ2-3 | 14 | TRBV7-9 | - | CASSLDTSTDTQYF | TGTGCCAGCAGCTTAGATACTAGCACAGATACGCAGTATTTT
- | TRBJ2-7 | 11 | TRBV10-3 | - | CAISDGGEQYF | TGTGCCATCAGTGACGGCGGCGAGCAGTACTTC
- | TRBJ2-7 | 11 | TRBV3-1 | - | CASSQAGSEYF | TGTGCCAGCAGCCAAGCAGGGAGCGAGTACTTC
- | TRBJ2-7 | 14 | TRBV6-5 | - | CASSRGPNSYEQYF | TGTGCCAGCAGCCGGGGCCCCAACTCCTACGAGCAGTACTTC
- | TRBJ1-6 | 14 | TRBV3-1 | - | CASSYRVGNSPLHF | TGTGCCAGCAGCTACAGGGTTGGGAATTCACCCCTCCACTTT
- | TRBJ1-2 | 13 | TRBV30 | - | CAWISLEGYGYTF | TGTGCCTGGATTAGCCTAGAGGGCTATGGCTACACCTTC
- | TRBJ2-5 | 12 | TRBV11-3 | - | CASSSAQETQYF | TGTGCCAGCAGCTCAGCTCAAGAGACCCAGTACTTC
TRBD1 | TRBJ1-6 | 14 | TRBV2 | - | CASRRTGGSSPLHF | TGTGCCAGCAGACGGACAGGGGGCAGTTCACCCCTCCACTTT
- | TRBJ2-5 | 11 | TRBV5-6 | - | CASSSSRTQYF | TGTGCCAGCAGTTCAAGTAGGACCCAGTACTTC
- | TRBJ2-2 | 14 | TRBV20-1 | - | CSASSLSGTGELFF | TGCAGTGCTAGCTCGCTTAGTGGTACCGGGGAGCTGTTTTTT
- | TRBJ2-7 | 15 | TRBV25-1 | - | CASSEFWEPTYEQYF | TGTGCCAGCAGTGAATTCTGGGAACCTACCTACGAGCAGTACTTC
TRBD1 | TRBJ1-1 | 17 | TRBV9 | - | CASSGNLDRVWHTEAFF | TGTGCCAGCAGCGGGAACTTAGACAGGGTTTGGCACACTGAAGCTTTCTTT
- | TRBJ1-1 | 14 | TRBV20-1 | - | CSARPNRAHTEAFF | TGCAGTGCTAGGCCTAACAGGGCCCACACTGAAGCTTTCTTT
- | TRBJ1-6 | 13 | TRBV30 | - | CAWSLWENSPLHF | TGTGCCTGGAGTTTGTGGGAAAATTCACCCCTCCACTTT
- | TRBJ1-5 | 12 | TRBV7-9 | once | CASTEGVQPQHF | TGTGCCAGCACCGAGGGGGTTCAGCCCCAGCATTTT
- | TRBJ1-2 | 13 | TRBV10-3 | - | CATTPDSPYGYTF | TGTGCCACAACACCGGACAGTCCCTATGGCTACACCTTC
- | TRBJ1-6 | 16 | TRBV5-1 | - | CASSFGRRDTDSPLHF | TGCGCCAGCAGCTTCGGCCGCCGGGACACAGATTCACCCCTCCACTTT